Sequencing of this T cell receptor (beta chain) was carried out in a study of T cell responses to AZD1222 COVID-19 vaccine. Trimming shortened V by 2 bases and J by 0 bases, and 10 bases separated the two germline ends. Germline V lookup: CDR1 SGHDT, CDR2 YYEEEE. The CDR3 runs to 15 residues. TCRdb's copy holds only in-frame clones and misses some; the assay was immunoSEQ multiplex PCR. The sample contains fewer than 180,000 clones, about 93% of which appear only once. The specimen comprised peripheral blood, sampled 28 days after the second AZD1222 dose. The rearrangement joins TRBV5-6 to TRBJ2-3, with TRBD2 as a possible D gene (7 bases). The clonotype was recovered from an adult who received the AZD1222 COVID-19 vaccine. CDR3 in amino acids: CASSLRGGSTDTQYF. The CDR3 bases are TGTGCCAGCAGCTTAAGGGGGGGTAGCACAGATACGCAGTATTTT.